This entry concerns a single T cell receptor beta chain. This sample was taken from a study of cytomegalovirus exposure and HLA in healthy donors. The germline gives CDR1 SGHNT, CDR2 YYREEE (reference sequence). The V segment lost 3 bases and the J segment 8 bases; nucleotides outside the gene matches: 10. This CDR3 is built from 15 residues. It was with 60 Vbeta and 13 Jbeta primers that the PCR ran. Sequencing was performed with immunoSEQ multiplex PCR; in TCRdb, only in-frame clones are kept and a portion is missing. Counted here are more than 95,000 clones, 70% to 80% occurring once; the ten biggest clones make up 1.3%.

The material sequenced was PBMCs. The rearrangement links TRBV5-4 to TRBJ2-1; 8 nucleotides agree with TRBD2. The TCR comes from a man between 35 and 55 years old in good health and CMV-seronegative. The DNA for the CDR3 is TGTGCCAGCAGCTCGGGATGGACTAGCTTGGATGAGCAGTTCTTC. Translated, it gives CASSSGWTSLDEQFF.